Included here is one T cell receptor beta chain sequence, with context. V dropped 0 bases and J dropped 3; count of bases not matched to a gene: 9. The CDR3 totals 17 residues. The germline V gene encodes CDR1 SGHRS and CDR2 YFSETQ. Individuals aged roughly 18 to 95 years were recruited from 24 US areas. This entry is derived from a study of blood T cell repertoires in COVID-19. As processed by the authors: Scientists estimated how many nucleated cells there were by amplifying reference gene primers. Only in-frame clones appear in the TCRdb table, and some are missing; sequencing was by immunoSEQ multiplex PCR. The V and J calls and clone size come from that table; D and trimming were worked out from the DNA. The sample holds approximately 400,000 clones, roughly 91% seen once.

The receptor was derived from a young woman who had recovered from COVID-19. This chain links TRBV5-1 with TRBJ1-3; 7 positions match TRBD1. Sequenced material: PBMCs or T cells enriched from blood (not recorded which). CDR3 in amino acids: CASSLGPGTAVGNTIYF. The CDR3 nucleotides are TGCGCCAGCAGCTTGGGACCCGGGACAGCCGTTGGAAACACCATATATTTT.